The entry below describes one TCR beta chain. Its antigen is as yet unknown. These data originate in a study of siplizumab effects on memory and regulatory T cells. Study-wide points: Relative to controls at around 25%, mappable alloreactive CD4+ clones exhibited a mean Treg-derived proportion of roughly 69% with siplizumab.

Profiled with immunoSEQ multiplex PCR; TCRdb holds only in-frame clones, not every one. The sample lists 100,000 or so clones; about 93% were seen once. V lost 1 base, J lost 5 bases, and 11 bases lay in between. Looked up from germline, CDR1 is GTSNPN and CDR2 is SVGIG (reference sequence). This CDR3 region has 13 residues. The chain recombines TRBV30 with TRBJ2-5; D may match TRBD1 or TRBD2 (5 bases each). This sequence was found in a human donor in good health. The sample taken for sequencing was non-Treg CD4+ T cells sorted from blood. In nucleotides, the CDR3 is TGTGCCTGGAGTGGATCCTGGGGGGAGACCCAGTACTTC. Translated: CAWSGSWGETQYF.